Here is one T cell receptor (beta chain) with its context. The data derive from a study of cytomegalovirus exposure and HLA in healthy donors. TCRdb's table, derived via immunoSEQ multiplex PCR, lists solely in-frame clones and lacks some. The table shows 90,000 to 130,000 clones, with around 90% occurring only once. This CDR3 is 16 amino acids long. Trimming took 2 bases from V and 3 from J; bases not matched to a gene: 10. Germline CDR1 and CDR2: MDHEN and SYDVKM. The chain joins TRBV28 to TRBJ2-7; 7 bases agree with TRBD2. This receptor was taken from a woman between 18 and 29 years old in good health and CMV-seronegative. Sequencing used PBMCs. The DNA of the CDR3 is TGTGCCAGCAGTTTAGGGCCCCTAGCGGTTCTCTACGAGCAGTACTTC. It specifies CASSLGPLAVLYEQYF.